A single sample is the source of the 27 T cell receptor beta chains below, sequenced in a study of long-term antiretroviral therapy in people with HIV. Samples were assayed with immunoSEQ v3.0 at survey level. Produced via immunoSEQ multiplex PCR; TCRdb's table is partial and in-frame only. Of about 18,000 clones in the sample, 60% to 85% were seen once. This material consisted of unsorted PBMCs, taken at the start of antiretroviral therapy, before treatment. These receptors all come from a man aged 18 to 35 with HIV.

The chain combines TRBV29-1 with TRBJ2-5; D possibly corresponds to TRBD2 (6 bases). From germline, CDR1 is SQVTM and CDR2 ANQGSEA. CDR3 length: 13 residues. V lost 3 bases to trimming and J lost 3 bases, with 11 bases between them. The chain's CDR3 is CSVEGGIEETQYF. CDR3 in DNA: TGCAGCGTTGAGGGCGGGATTGAAGAGACCCAGTACTTC.

The CDR3 coding sequence is TGTGCCAGCAGCGTAGATGGGGCTAGCGTATACAATGAGCAGTTCTTC. It translates to CASSVDGASVYNEQFF. The V gene is TRBV9, the J gene TRBJ2-1; possible D gene TRBD2, 6 bases. CDR1 SGDLS and CDR2 YYNGEE come from the germline V gene. The CDR3 is 16 amino acids. Trimming removed 0 bases at V and 4 bases at J, with 14 bases between.

This clone has a handful of counts. This rearrangement joins TRBV29-1 to TRBJ2-3; either TRBD1 or TRBD2 may supply D (7 bases each). There are 14 residues in the CDR3. Trimming left V 5 bases short and J 4 bases short, with 16 bases between. Germline V CDR1 and CDR2: SQVTM, ANQGSEA. CDR3 sequence reads: CSVIKTGRADTQYF. CDR3 DNA sequence: TGCAGCGTTATAAAGACAGGGAGGGCAGATACGCAGTATTTT.

The chain has TRBV9 and TRBJ2-3; 7 nucleotides line up with TRBD1. The V gene end was trimmed by 4 bases and the J gene end by 1 base; junction bases not matched to a gene: 12. The germline gives CDR1 SGDLS, CDR2 YYNGEE. The CDR3 contains 17 residues. Written as DNA, the CDR3 is TGTGCCAGCAGCCCTCACACCGGGACAGTAGGCACAGATACGCAGTATTTT. The encoded protein is CASSPHTGTVGTDTQYF.

This chain uses TRBV5-4 with TRBJ2-7, with a tentative D call TRBD2 (6 bases). The germline V gene has CDR1 SGHNT and CDR2 YYREEE (reference sequence). V was cut by 1 base and J by 4 bases, with 12 bases left in between. This CDR3 spans 14 amino acids. The CDR3 DNA is TGTGCCAGCAGCTTGCAACAGGCGGGGTACGAGCAGTACTTC. Its translation is CASSLQQAGYEQYF.

The rearrangement uses TRBV28 and TRBJ2-1; D gene uncertain. Trimming cost V 3 bases and J 10 bases, with 7 bases left between them. The CDR3 is 11 residues long. From germline, CDR1 is MDHEN and CDR2 SYDVKM. CDR3 in amino acids: CASSLAEEQFF. In DNA, the CDR3 is TGTGCCAGCAGTTTGGCGGAAGAGCAGTTCTTC.

The rearrangement uses TRBV5-1 and TRBJ2-5, with TRBD1 matching over 10 bases. Germline V CDR1 and CDR2: SGHRS, YFSETQ. Unmatched junction bases numbered 1, after V lost 3 bases and J lost 2 bases. The CDR3 runs to 14 residues. CDR3 DNA sequence: TGCGCCAGCAGCTGGACAGGGGGTCAAGAGACCCAGTACTTC. Translation: CASSWTGGQETQYF. Filled out from reference TRBV5-1 and TRBJ2-5, the complete variable domain reads KAGVTQTPRYLIKTRGQQVTLSCSPISGHRSVSWYQQTPGQGLQFLFEYFSETQRNKGNFPGRFSGRQFSNSRSEMNVSTLELGDSALYLCASSWTGGQETQYFGPGTRLLVL.

In this sample, this clone is medium-sized. The V gene is TRBV5-1, the J gene TRBJ1-3; D is undetermined. Trimming removed 0 bases at V and 2 bases at J, with 6 bases between. The CDR3 has 14 amino acids. CDR1 is SGHRS, CDR2 YFSETQ, per germline. DNA for the CDR3: TGCGCCAGCAGCTTGGGTGGACCTGGAAACACCATATATTTT. It is translated as CASSLGGPGNTIYF.

The V and J genes are TRBV25-1 and TRBJ1-2, with D uncertain. The V and J ends lost 0 bases and 8 bases respectively, with 7 bases between them. The CDR3 sequence is 12 residues long. Germline loops: CDR1 MGHDK, CDR2 SYGVNS. This CDR3 is CASSEYRLGYTF. DNA for the CDR3: TGTGCCAGCAGTGAATATAGGCTCGGCTACACCTTC.

The J gene is TRBJ2-7, the V gene TRBV11-2, with D maybe TRBD2 (5 bases). Trimming took 5 bases from V and 2 from J, leaving 10 bases between them. The CDR3 extends over 13 amino acids. Germline V gene data show CDR1 as SGHAT and CDR2 as FQNNGV. CDR3 sequence reads: CASSLGLTYEQYF. The CDR3 DNA follows: TGTGCCAGCAGCCTCGGACTCACCTACGAGCAGTACTTC.

This rearrangement joins TRBV5-6 to TRBJ1-2, with TRBD1 matching 8 bases. CDR3 length: 17 amino acids. After removal of 2 bases from V and 4 bases from J, the junction contained 13 bases not matched to a gene. CDR1 and CDR2 (germline): SGHDT, YYEEEE. The CDR3 sequence is CASSFPPRGRVSYGYTF. CDR3 in DNA: TGTGCCAGCAGCTTCCCCCCCAGGGGGCGAGTGAGCTATGGCTACACCTTC.

The chain combines TRBV6-4 with TRBJ2-5; a possible D gene is TRBD1 (6 bases). The CDR3 consists of 15 residues. Trimming pared 10 bases from V and 1 base from J, leaving 19 bases between. The germline gives CDR1 MRHNA, CDR2 SNTAGT. CDR3 DNA: TGTGCCACCTGGGGGCCAAAATGCGGCCAAGAGACCCAGTACTTC. Its protein product is CATWGPKCGQETQYF.

The chain uses TRBV19 and TRBJ2-1; 7 nucleotides line up with TRBD2. The trim removed 3 bases at V and 10 bases at J, leaving 9 bases unmatched. CDR3 length: 14 residues. CDR1 LNHDA and CDR2 SQIVND come from the germline V gene (reference sequence). The CDR3 sequence is CASSIRREIGEQFF. DNA of the CDR3: TGTGCCAGTAGTATCCGGCGGGAGATTGGGGAGCAGTTCTTC. The entire variable domain, with the rest obtained from reference TRBV19 and TRBJ2-1, is as follows: DGGITQSPKYLFRKEGQNVTLSCEQNLNHDAMYWYRQDPGQGLRLIYYSQIVNDFQKGDIAEGYSVSREKKESFPLTVTSAQKNPTAFYLCASSIRREIGEQFFGPGTRLTVL.

V gene TRBV28 combines with J gene TRBJ1-1; 7 nucleotides match TRBD1. V was pared by 7 bases and J by 8 bases, with 4 bases of the junction left unmatched. Looked up from germline, CDR1 is MDHEN and CDR2 is SYDVKM. The CDR3 is 11 residues long. The CDR3 DNA reads as TGTGCCAGCATCTCGGACAGGGAAGCTTTCTTT. Its translation is CASISDREAFF.

The genes are TRBV28 and TRBJ1-2; D possibly corresponds to TRBD1 (5 bases). Trimming removed 7 bases at V and 1 base at J, with 16 bases between. Germline lookup yields CDR1 MDHEN and CDR2 SYDVKM. The CDR3 has 15 residues. CDR3 sequence reads: CASITTSGGNYGYTF. The CDR3 DNA follows: TGTGCCAGCATTACTACCTCGGGGGGTAACTATGGCTACACCTTC.

The rearrangement uses TRBV6-5 and TRBJ2-1; D tentatively fits TRBD1 or TRBD2 (6 bases each). Trimming took 6 bases from V and 6 from J, leaving 15 bases between them. Germline CDR1 reads MNHEY; CDR2 reads SVGAGI. The CDR3 extends over 14 amino acids. CDR3 DNA sequence: TGTGCCAGCAGCTCTATACCGGGGGCCAATGAGCAGTTCTTC. Residues: CASSSIPGANEQFF.

The chain recombines TRBV2 with TRBJ2-5; weak D call: TRBD2 (7 bases). The J call is in doubt because the DNA end fits TRBJ2-7 better. CDR1 is SNHLY and CDR2 is FYNNEI in the germline V gene. The CDR3 extends over 13 amino acids. CDR3: CASYGGPSYEQYF. DNA of the CDR3: TGTGCCAGCTACGGGGGGCCATCCTACGAGCAGTACTTC.

The chain is built from TRBV6-5 and TRBJ2-7; possibly TRBD2 for D (6 bases). CDR1 and CDR2 from the germline V gene are MNHEY and SVGAGI. The CDR3 sequence is 15 residues long. V dropped 2 bases and J dropped 5 bases, with 16 bases sitting between them. CDR3 sequence (DNA): TGTGCCAGCAGTTACACGGGCGGGAACTGGAACGAGCAGTACTTC. The encoded protein is CASSYTGGNWNEQYF.

This chain joins TRBV28 and TRBJ1-1, with 7 bases fitting TRBD1. V lost 8 bases, J lost 7 bases, and 10 bases stayed unmatched. Per the germline V gene, CDR1 is MDHEN and CDR2 is SYDVKM. The CDR3 length is 13 residues. The CDR3 region is CASPSPGTDEAFF. CDR3 nucleotide sequence: TGTGCCAGCCCTTCTCCCGGGACAGATGAAGCTTTCTTT.

The CDR3 loop is CSVSRPDGYTF. DNA for the CDR3: TGCAGCGTTTCCAGGCCGGACGGCTACACCTTC. This rearrangement joins TRBV29-1 to TRBJ1-2; D unresolved. The CDR3 covers 11 residues. Germline lookup yields CDR1 SQVTM and CDR2 ANQGSEA. V shed 5 bases and J shed 8 bases, with 12 bases lying between them.

V and J are TRBV7-2 and TRBJ2-2; 8 nucleotides agree with TRBD2. Looked up from germline, CDR1 is SGHTA and CDR2 is FQGNSA. This CDR3 has 17 residues. V lost 0 bases and J lost 7; bases outside the gene matches: 10. The CDR3 spells CASSLALITGGRGELFF. The CDR3, as DNA: TGTGCCAGCAGCTTAGCGTTAATAACGGGAGGGCGCGGGGAGCTGTTTTTT. Complete variable domain (other parts from reference TRBV7-2 and TRBJ2-2): GAGVSQSPSNKVTEKGKDVELRCDPISGHTALYWYRQSLGQGLEFLIYFQGNSAPDKSGLPSDRFSAERTGGSVSTLTIQRTQQEDSAVYLCASSLALITGGRGELFFGEGSRLTVL.

This clone is categorized as large. The chain employs TRBV4-1 and TRBJ2-3; no reliable D call. CDR3 length equals 14 residues. Germline CDR1 reads MGHRA; CDR2 reads YSYEKL. Trimming took off 5 bases at V and 6 bases at J, with 15 bases between the two ends. The DNA of the CDR3 is TGCGCCAGCAGCTACTTCAGAGCGACGGATACGCAGTATTTT. Its translation: CASSYFRATDTQYF.

The chain is built from TRBV7-2 and TRBJ2-1, with TRBD2 identical over 9 bases. The V segment lost 5 bases and the J segment 4 bases; nucleotides outside the gene matches: 9. This CDR3 is built from 16 residues. CDR1 is SGHTA, CDR2 FQGNSA, per germline. In nucleotides, the CDR3 is TGTGCCAGCAGCCCACTAGCGGGCTCAGGATACAATGAGCAGTTCTTC. Amino acids: CASSPLAGSGYNEQFF. The full variable domain, rest sourced from reference TRBV7-2 and TRBJ2-1, is GAGVSQSPSNKVTEKGKDVELRCDPISGHTALYWYRQSLGQGLEFLIYFQGNSAPDKSGLPSDRFSAERTGGSVSTLTIQRTQQEDSAVYLCASSPLAGSGYNEQFFGPGTRLTVL.

V is TRBV11-2 and J is TRBJ1-2; 9 bases map to TRBD1. The CDR3 consists of 15 residues. With V trimmed by 2 bases and J by 4 bases, 5 bases remained unmatched. From germline, CDR1 is SGHAT and CDR2 FQNNGV. The CDR3 region is CASSLPGTGSYGYTF. CDR3 sequence (DNA): TGTGCCAGCAGCTTACCCGGGACAGGGTCCTATGGCTACACCTTC. The variable domain in full, with the rest retrieved from reference TRBV11-2 and TRBJ1-2, is EAGVAQSPRYKIIEKRQSVAFWCNPISGHATLYWYQQILGQGPKLLIQFQNNGVVDDSQLPKDRFSAERLKGVDSTLKIQPAKLEDSAVYLCASSLPGTGSYGYTFGSGTRLTVV.

The rearrangement joins TRBV4-3 to TRBJ1-2; D may be TRBD1 (6 bases). From germline, CDR1 is LGHNA and CDR2 YSLEER. The CDR3 has 16 residues. Between the trimmed V and J ends, which lost 1 base and 8 bases, there was a span of 20 bases. CDR3 in amino acids: CASSQVVVGDTKGYTF. The CDR3 nucleotides read TGCGCCAGCAGCCAAGTCGTGGTGGGGGACACGAAAGGCTACACCTTC.

The chain combines TRBV27 with TRBJ2-2; D not resolved. Germline CDR1 MNHEY, CDR2 SMNVEV (reference sequence). The CDR3 totals 15 residues. V dropped 2 bases and J dropped 2 bases, with 9 bases sitting between them. CDR3 DNA sequence: TGTGCCAGCAGTTTAATGGCCTCAAACACCGGGGAGCTGTTTTTT. It codes for CASSLMASNTGELFF.

This clone was seen only once. The chain couples TRBV14 to TRBJ2-7; D is possibly TRBD1 or TRBD2 (6 bases each). Germline V gene data show CDR1 as SGHDN and CDR2 as FVKESK. The CDR3 is made up of 17 amino acids. Trimming pared 5 bases from V and 2 bases from J, leaving 22 bases between. The CDR3 DNA follows: TGTGCCAGCAGCGGATTCCCTGACGGGGGCCTAACCTACGAGCAGTACTTC. Amino acid sequence: CASSGFPDGGLTYEQYF.